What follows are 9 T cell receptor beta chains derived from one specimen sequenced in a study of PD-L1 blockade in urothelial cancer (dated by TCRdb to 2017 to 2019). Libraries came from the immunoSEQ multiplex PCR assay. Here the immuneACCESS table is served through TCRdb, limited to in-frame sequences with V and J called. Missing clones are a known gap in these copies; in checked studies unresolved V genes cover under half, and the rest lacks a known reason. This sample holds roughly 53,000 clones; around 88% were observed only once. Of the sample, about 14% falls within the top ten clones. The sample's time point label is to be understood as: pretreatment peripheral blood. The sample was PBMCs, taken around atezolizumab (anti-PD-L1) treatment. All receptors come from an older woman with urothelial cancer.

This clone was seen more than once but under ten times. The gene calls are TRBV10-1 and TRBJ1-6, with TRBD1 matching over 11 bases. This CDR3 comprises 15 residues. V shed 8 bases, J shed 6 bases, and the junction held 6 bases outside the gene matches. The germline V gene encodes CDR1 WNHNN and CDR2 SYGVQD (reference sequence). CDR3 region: CASPGQGDSNSPLHF. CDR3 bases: TGCGCCAGCCCGGGACAGGGGGACTCTAATTCACCCCTCCACTTT.

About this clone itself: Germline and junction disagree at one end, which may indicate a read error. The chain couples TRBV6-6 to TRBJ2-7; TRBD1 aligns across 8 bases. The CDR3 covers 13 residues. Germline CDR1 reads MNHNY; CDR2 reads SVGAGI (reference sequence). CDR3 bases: TGTGCCAGCAGTGACTCCGGGACAGGCTCGCAGTACTTC. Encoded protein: CASSDSGTGSQYF.

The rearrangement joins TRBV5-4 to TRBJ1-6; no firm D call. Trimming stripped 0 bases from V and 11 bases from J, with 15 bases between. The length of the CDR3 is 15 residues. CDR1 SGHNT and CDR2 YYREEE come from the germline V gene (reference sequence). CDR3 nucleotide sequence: TGTGCCAGCAGCTTGGGGGCGGGCTCAAATACACCCCTCCACTTT. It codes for CASSLGAGSNTPLHF.

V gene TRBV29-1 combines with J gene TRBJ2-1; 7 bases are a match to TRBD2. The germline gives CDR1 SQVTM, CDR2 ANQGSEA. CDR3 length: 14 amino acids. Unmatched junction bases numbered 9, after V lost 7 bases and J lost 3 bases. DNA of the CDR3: TGCAGCGCGACCGGCGGGGGAAACTACAATGAGCAGTTCTTC. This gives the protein CSATGGGNYNEQFF.

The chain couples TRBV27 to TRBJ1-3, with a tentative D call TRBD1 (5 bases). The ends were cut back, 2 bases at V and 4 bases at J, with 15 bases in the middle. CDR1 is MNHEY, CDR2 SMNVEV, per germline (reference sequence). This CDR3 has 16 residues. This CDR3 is CASSLNAGSLGNTIYF. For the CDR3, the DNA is TGTGCCAGCAGTTTAAACGCAGGGTCATTGGGAAACACCATATATTTT.

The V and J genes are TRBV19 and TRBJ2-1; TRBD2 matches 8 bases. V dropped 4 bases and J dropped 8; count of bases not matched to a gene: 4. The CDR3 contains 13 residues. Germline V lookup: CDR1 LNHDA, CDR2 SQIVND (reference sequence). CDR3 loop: CASSSGRLDEQFF. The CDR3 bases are TGTGCCAGTAGTAGCGGGAGGCTCGATGAGCAGTTCTTC.

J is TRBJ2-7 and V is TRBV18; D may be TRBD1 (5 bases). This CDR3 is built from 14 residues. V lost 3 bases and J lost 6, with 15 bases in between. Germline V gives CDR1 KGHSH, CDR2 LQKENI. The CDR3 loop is CASSPGREGFEQYF. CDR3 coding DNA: TGTGCCAGCTCACCGGGCAGGGAAGGGTTCGAGCAGTACTTC.

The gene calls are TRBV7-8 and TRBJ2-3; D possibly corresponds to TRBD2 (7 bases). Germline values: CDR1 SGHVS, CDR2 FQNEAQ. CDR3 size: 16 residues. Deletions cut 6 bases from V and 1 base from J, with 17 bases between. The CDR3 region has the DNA TGTGCCAGCAGTTTGGAGGGGGGGCGTGGCACAGATACGCAGTATTTT. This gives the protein CASSLEGGRGTDTQYF.

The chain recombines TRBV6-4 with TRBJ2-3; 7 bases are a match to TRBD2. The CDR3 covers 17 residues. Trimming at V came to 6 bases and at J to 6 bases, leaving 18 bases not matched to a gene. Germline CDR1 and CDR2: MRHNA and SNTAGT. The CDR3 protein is CASRDPGLKGTADTQYF. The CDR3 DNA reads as TGTGCCAGCAGAGATCCGGGACTAAAGGGGACGGCTGATACGCAGTATTTT.